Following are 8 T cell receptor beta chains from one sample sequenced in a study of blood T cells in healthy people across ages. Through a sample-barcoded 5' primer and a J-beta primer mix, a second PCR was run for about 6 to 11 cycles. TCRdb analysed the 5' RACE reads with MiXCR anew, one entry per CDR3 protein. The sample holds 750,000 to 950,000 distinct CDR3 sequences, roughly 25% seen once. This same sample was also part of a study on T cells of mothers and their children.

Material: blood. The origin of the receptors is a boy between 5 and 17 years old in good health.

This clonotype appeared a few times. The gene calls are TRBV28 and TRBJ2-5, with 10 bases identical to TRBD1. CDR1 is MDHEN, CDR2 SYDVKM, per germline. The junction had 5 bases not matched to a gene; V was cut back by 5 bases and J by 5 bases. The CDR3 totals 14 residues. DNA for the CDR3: TGTGCCAGCAGTCGACAGGGGGCCGAGGAGACCCAGTACTTC. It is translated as CASSRQGAEETQYF.

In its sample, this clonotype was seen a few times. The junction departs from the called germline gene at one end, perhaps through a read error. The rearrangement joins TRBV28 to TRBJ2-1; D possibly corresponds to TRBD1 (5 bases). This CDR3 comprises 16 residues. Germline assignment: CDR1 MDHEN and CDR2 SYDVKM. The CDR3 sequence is CASSLQGLSSYTEQFF. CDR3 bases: TGTGCCAGCAGTTTACAGGGCCTCAGCTCCTACACTGAGCAGTTCTTC. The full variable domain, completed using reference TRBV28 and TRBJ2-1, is DVKVTQSSRYLVKRTGEKVFLECVQDMDHENMFWYRQDPGLGLRLIYFSYDVKMKEKGDIPEGYSVSREKKERFSLILESASTNQTSMYLCASSLQGLSSYTEQFFGPGTRLTVL.

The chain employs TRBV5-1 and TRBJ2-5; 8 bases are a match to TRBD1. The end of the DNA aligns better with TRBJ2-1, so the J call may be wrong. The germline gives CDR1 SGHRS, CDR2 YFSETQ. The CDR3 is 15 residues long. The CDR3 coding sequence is TGCGCCAGCAATCCCCCAGGGGGCCCGGTCGATGAGCAGTTCTTC. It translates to CASNPPGGPVDEQFF.

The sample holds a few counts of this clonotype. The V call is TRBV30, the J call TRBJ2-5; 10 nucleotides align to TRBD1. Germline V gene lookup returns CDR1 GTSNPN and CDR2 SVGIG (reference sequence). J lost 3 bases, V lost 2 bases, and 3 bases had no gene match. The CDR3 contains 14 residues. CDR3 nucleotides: TGTGCCTGGAGTACTGGACAGGGGGAAGAGACCCAGTACTTC. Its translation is CAWSTGQGEETQYF.

In DNA form, the CDR3 reads TGCAGTGCTGCTACACCTAACTATGGCTACACCTTC. Amino acid sequence: CSAATPNYGYTF. The rearrangement uses TRBV20-1 and TRBJ1-2, with D hard to call. Germline assignment: CDR1 DFQATT and CDR2 SNEGSKA (reference sequence). Trimming left V 5 bases short and J 0 bases short, with 7 bases between. The length of the CDR3 is 12 residues.

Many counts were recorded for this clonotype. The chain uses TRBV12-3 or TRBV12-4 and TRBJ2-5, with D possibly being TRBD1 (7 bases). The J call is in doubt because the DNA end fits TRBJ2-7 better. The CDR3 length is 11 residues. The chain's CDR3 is CASQGGYEQYF. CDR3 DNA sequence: TGTGCCAGTCAGGGGGGATACGAGCAGTACTTC.

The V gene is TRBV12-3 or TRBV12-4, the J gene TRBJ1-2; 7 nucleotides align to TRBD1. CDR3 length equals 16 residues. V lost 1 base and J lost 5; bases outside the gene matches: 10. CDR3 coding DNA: TGTGCCAGCAGTTTAGGTCGACAGGGCCTGGGTTATGGCTACACCTTC. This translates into CASSLGRQGLGYGYTF.

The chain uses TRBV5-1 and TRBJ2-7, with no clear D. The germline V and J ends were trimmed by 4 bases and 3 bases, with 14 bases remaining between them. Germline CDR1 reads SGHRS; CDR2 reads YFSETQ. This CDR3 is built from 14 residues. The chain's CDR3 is CASSGGGSHYEQYF. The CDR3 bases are TGCGCCAGCAGCGGCGGTGGGTCCCACTACGAGCAGTACTTC.